A single sample is the source of the 19 T cell receptor beta chains below, sequenced in a study of blood T cell repertoires in COVID-19. Measured with immunoSEQ multiplex PCR; TCRdb has only the in-frame clones, and not every one. Of fewer than 75,000 clones listed, about 88% were seen once; the top ten hold roughly 3.9%. The sequenced sample consisted of peripheral blood. The receptors here all came from a man aged 70-80 years with acute or convalescent COVID-19.

The chain links TRBV27 to TRBJ1-5; 7 bases are a match to TRBD1. There are 15 residues in the CDR3. The J segment lost 7 bases and the V segment lost 4 bases, leaving 10 bases of the junction unmatched. Germline V gene sequence: CDR1 MNHEY, CDR2 SMNVEV (reference sequence). The CDR3 protein is CASSSWDSWSQPQHF. The CDR3 DNA sequence: TGTGCCAGCAGTTCCTGGGACAGTTGGTCGCAGCCCCAGCATTTT.

This clone was detected once. The chain has TRBV28 and TRBJ2-2; TRBD1 matches 11 bases. The CDR3 totals 17 residues. J was trimmed by 6 bases and V by 2 bases; bases with no gene match: 8. The germline gives CDR1 MDHEN, CDR2 SYDVKM. Here the CDR3 reads CASSLVDRGLDSGELFF. The CDR3 DNA follows: TGTGCCAGCAGTTTAGTGGACAGGGGGCTCGATTCCGGGGAGCTGTTTTTT. The full variable domain, rest sourced from reference TRBV28 and TRBJ2-2, is DVKVTQSSRYLVKRTGEKVFLECVQDMDHENMFWYRQDPGLGLRLIYFSYDVKMKEKGDIPEGYSVSREKKERFSLILESASTNQTSMYLCASSLVDRGLDSGELFFGEGSRLTVL.

The V gene is TRBV5-1, the J gene TRBJ1-5; 8 nucleotides agree with TRBD1. The CDR3 runs to 14 residues. Germline V gene sequence: CDR1 SGHRS, CDR2 YFSETQ. With V trimmed by 0 bases and J by 4 bases, 0 bases remained unmatched. CDR3 in amino acids: CASSLGTGNQPQHF. CDR3 nucleotide sequence: TGCGCCAGCAGCTTGGGGACAGGGAATCAGCCCCAGCATTTT.

The gene calls are TRBV10-3 and TRBJ2-1; 10 nucleotides agree with TRBD1. This CDR3 spans 17 amino acids. V trimming: 5 bases; J trimming: 1 base; junction bases outside the gene matches: 8. Germline lookup yields CDR1 ENHRY and CDR2 SYGVKD. Written as DNA, the CDR3 is TGTGCCATCAGTAAGCGGACAGGGGGGGTATCCTACAATGAGCAGTTCTTC. This codes for CAISKRTGGVSYNEQFF.

In its sample, this clone was seen once. The genes are TRBV7-9 and TRBJ2-3; TRBD1 aligns across 9 bases. Germline-derived CDR1 and CDR2 are SEHNR and FQNEAQ (reference sequence). The J segment lost 4 bases and the V segment lost 1 base, leaving 3 bases of the junction unmatched. This CDR3 contains 15 residues. The CDR3, as DNA: TGTGCCAGCAGCTTAGTCACAGGGGGCTCAGATACGCAGTATTTT. Residues: CASSLVTGGSDTQYF.

CDR3 in DNA: TGCTCCGGAGGGGTTGCGGAGACCCAGTACTTC. Amino acid sequence: CSGGVAETQYF. This chain uses TRBV29-1 with TRBJ2-5; the D gene is possibly TRBD2 (6 bases). Germline-derived CDR1 and CDR2 are SQVTM and ANQGSEA. CDR3 length equals 11 residues.

This clone came up once. The junction shows a germline mismatch at one end, possibly a read error. This rearrangement joins TRBV7-7 to TRBJ2-2, with TRBD2 identical over 9 bases. The CDR3 length is 16 residues. Per the germline V gene, CDR1 is SSHAT and CDR2 is FNYEAQ (reference sequence). CDR3 coding DNA: TGTGCTAGCAGCCCTATAGCGGGGGCTACCACCGGGGAGCTGTTTTTT. It codes for CASSPIAGATTGELFF.

This clone has a handful of counts. This chain connects TRBV7-2 to TRBJ1-1; D not certain. Looked up from germline, CDR1 is SGHTA and CDR2 is FQGNSA. The CDR3 spans 13 residues. V lost 5 bases, J lost 1 base, and 8 bases lay in between. CDR3 region: CASSLTQNTEAFF. The CDR3 nucleotides are TGTGCCAGCAGCCTTACACAGAACACTGAAGCTTTCTTT.

The chain is built from TRBV28 and TRBJ1-2, with 9 bases identical to TRBD1. The CDR3 has 15 residues. CDR1 is MDHEN and CDR2 is SYDVKM in the germline V gene. Trimming cost V 5 bases and J 2 bases; bases outside gene matches: 6. Here the CDR3 reads CASSIDGQGNYGYTF. The DNA of the CDR3 is TGTGCCAGCAGTATTGATGGACAGGGGAACTATGGCTACACCTTC.

V gene TRBV5-1 combines with J gene TRBJ2-1; TRBD1 agrees at 11 bases. The CDR3 length is 14 residues. CDR1 and CDR2 from the germline V gene are SGHRS and YFSETQ. J lost 9 bases, V lost 0 bases, and 2 bases had no gene match. The DNA of the CDR3 is TGCGCCAGCAGCTTGGGGACAGGGGGCGGTGAGCAGTTCTTC. Translated: CASSLGTGGGEQFF.

The rearrangement joins TRBV5-1 to TRBJ1-1, with 10 bases aligning to TRBD1. CDR1 is SGHRS, CDR2 YFSETQ, per germline. V lost 5 bases to trimming and J lost 7 bases; unmatched junction nucleotides: 23. The CDR3 has 19 amino acids. The CDR3 DNA follows: TGCGCCAGCAGGTTTGGACAGGGGGTTTACAAAAAAACGGAACTTGAAGCTTTCTTT. Protein product: CASRFGQGVYKKTELEAFF.

The V gene is TRBV28, the J gene TRBJ2-1, with 9 bases lining up with TRBD2. Germline V gene sequence: CDR1 MDHEN, CDR2 SYDVKM. The CDR3 is 16 amino acids. V trimming: 3 bases; J trimming: 9 bases; junction bases outside the gene matches: 12. The CDR3 sequence: CASSFWRGGWSGEQFF. The CDR3 region has the DNA TGTGCCAGCAGTTTTTGGCGGGGGGGATGGAGTGGTGAGCAGTTCTTC.

The V and J genes are TRBV5-6 and TRBJ1-2; no firm D call. Deletions cut 0 bases from V and 4 bases from J, with 7 bases between. The CDR3 runs 13 residues. Germline V gene sequence: CDR1 SGHDT, CDR2 YYEEEE. The CDR3 protein is CASSLVQTYGYTF. For the CDR3, the DNA is TGTGCCAGCAGCTTGGTACAGACCTATGGCTACACCTTC.

The genes are TRBV7-9 and TRBJ2-5, with D possibly being TRBD1 (5 bases). The CDR3 has 16 amino acids. Trimming removed 0 bases from V and 5 bases from J, with 16 bases in between. CDR1 SEHNR and CDR2 FQNEAQ come from the germline V gene (reference sequence). In DNA, the CDR3 is TGTGCCAGCAGCTTAGCGGGGTGGGGCGAGACGGAGACCCAGTACTTC. Translated: CASSLAGWGETETQYF.

The table lists this clone with a count of one. V and J are TRBV7-9 and TRBJ2-7; 8 bases fit TRBD1. V lost 1 base and J lost 2; bases outside the gene matches: 10. This CDR3 has 17 amino acids. Germline V lookup: CDR1 SEHNR, CDR2 FQNEAQ (reference sequence). Written as DNA, the CDR3 is TGTGCCAGCAGCTTAGATTCCGGGACAGGTGCCCCCTACGAGCAGTACTTC. It codes for CASSLDSGTGAPYEQYF.

The rearrangement links TRBV19 to TRBJ1-5, with TRBD1 identical over 8 bases. Trimming took 5 bases from V and 7 from J; bases not matched to a gene: 7. Germline-derived CDR1 and CDR2 are LNHDA and SQIVND (reference sequence). This CDR3 spans 14 amino acids. The CDR3 region has the DNA TGTGCCAGTAGTGTTACAGGGGGTGAGCAGCCCCAGCATTTT. This sequence encodes CASSVTGGEQPQHF.

This chain uses TRBV28 with TRBJ1-1; D is perhaps TRBD1 (6 bases). The CDR3 sequence is 20 residues long. Germline CDR1 and CDR2: MDHEN and SYDVKM. Trimming stripped 8 bases from V and 0 bases from J, with 31 bases between. In DNA, the CDR3 is TGTGCCAGCCCCCCTAGCGGGGCAGGGGCTATGCCAAGGGTGAACACTGAAGCTTTCTTT. Translation: CASPPSGAGAMPRVNTEAFF. Supplemented by reference TRBV28 and TRBJ1-1, the full variable domain reads DVKVTQSSRYLVKRTGEKVFLECVQDMDHENMFWYRQDPGLGLRLIYFSYDVKMKEKGDIPEGYSVSREKKERFSLILESASTNQTSMYLCASPPSGAGAMPRVNTEAFFGQGTRLTVV.

The chain carries TRBV7-2 and TRBJ1-5, with D possibly being TRBD1 (5 bases). V lost 5 bases, J lost 4 bases, and 24 bases lay in between. This CDR3 region has 18 residues. Germline loops: CDR1 SGHTA, CDR2 FQGNSA. The CDR3, as DNA: TGTGCCAGCAGCCTGACCCCTGGCAGGGCGCCTATAAATCAGCCCCAGCATTTT. This sequence encodes CASSLTPGRAPINQPQHF.

The chain employs TRBV19 and TRBJ2-7; a weak D match, TRBD2 (5 bases). This CDR3 comprises 14 residues. Germline CDR1 is LNHDA and CDR2 is SQIVND (reference sequence). V dropped 4 bases and J dropped 2 bases, with 12 bases sitting between them. The CDR3 loop is CASSKVVGTYEQYF. CDR3 DNA sequence: TGTGCCAGTAGTAAGGTCGTCGGGACCTACGAGCAGTACTTC.